These 20 T cell receptor beta chains were all obtained from the same sample, sequenced in a study of blood T cell repertoires in COVID-19. The method was immunoSEQ multiplex PCR; TCRdb's version includes in-frame clones alone and lacks a portion of them. The sample has about 150,000 clones; roughly 87% are singletons. The source material was peripheral blood. All receptors come from a woman aged 60-70 years with active or convalescent COVID-19.

This chain connects TRBV2 to TRBJ1-2; 7 positions match TRBD1. Trimming cost V 5 bases and J 8 bases; bases outside gene matches: 8. This CDR3 has 13 residues. CDR1 is SNHLY, CDR2 FYNNEI, per germline. The DNA of the CDR3 is TGTGCCAGCAGTTGGGACAGTGAGAACGGCTACACCTTC. Translated: CASSWDSENGYTF.

This chain uses TRBV19 with TRBJ1-2, with D maybe TRBD1 (6 bases). The germline gives CDR1 LNHDA, CDR2 SQIVND (reference sequence). The length of the CDR3 is 13 residues. V lost 3 bases and J 8 bases, leaving 13 bases between the germline ends. CDR3 DNA: TGTGCCAGTAGTATCACAGGGTATAGCGGCTACACCTTC. The encoded protein is CASSITGYSGYTF.

The V call is TRBV7-8, the J call TRBJ2-5; D remains ambiguous. V was pared by 5 bases and J by 6 bases, with 16 bases between. CDR3 length equals 14 residues. Per germline, CDR1 SGHVS and CDR2 FQNEAQ. CDR3 coding DNA: TGTGCCAGCAGCCCAGCCACTTCGATACAGACCCAGTACTTC. This gives the protein CASSPATSIQTQYF.

The CDR3 DNA sequence: TGTGCCAGCAGCTTAGAAGCCGGGGACACCATATATTTT. It codes for CASSLEAGDTIYF. This chain links TRBV7-2 with TRBJ1-3; D is unclear. Germline loops: CDR1 SGHTA, CDR2 FQGNSA. Trimming removed 1 base from V and 8 bases from J, with 9 bases in between. The CDR3 runs to 13 residues.

V usage is TRBV7-2 and J usage is TRBJ1-5; D might be TRBD1 (6 bases). The CDR3 length is 13 residues. Germline CDR1 is SGHTA and CDR2 is FQGNSA. Trimming removed 4 bases from V and 5 bases from J, with 9 bases in between. The chain's CDR3 is CASSSGGDQPQHF. The DNA of the CDR3 is TGTGCCAGCAGCTCGGGGGGCGATCAGCCCCAGCATTTT.

The chain uses TRBV7-8 and TRBJ2-1, with a tentative D call TRBD2 (6 bases). Trimming removed 3 bases from V and 6 bases from J, with 12 bases in between. The CDR3 length is 14 residues. The germline gives CDR1 SGHVS, CDR2 FQNEAQ. The CDR3 coding sequence is TGTGCCAGCAGCTTTGCTGTCGGGGGCAATGAGCAGTTCTTC. As protein: CASSFAVGGNEQFF.

The chain has TRBV7-2 and TRBJ1-5; 9 bases map to TRBD1. Trimming at V came to 5 bases and at J to 2 bases, leaving 4 bases not matched to a gene. Germline assignment: CDR1 SGHTA and CDR2 FQGNSA. The CDR3 is made up of 15 amino acids. CDR3 residues: CASSARTGGNQPQHF. The DNA for the CDR3 is TGTGCCAGCAGCGCGCGGACAGGGGGCAATCAGCCCCAGCATTTT.

The DNA for the CDR3 is TGTGCCATTAACCGGGACAGGGGGCAGGGTGGCTACACCTTC. Residues: CAINRDRGQGGYTF. The rearrangement joins TRBV10-3 to TRBJ1-2; 12 positions match TRBD1. V shed 9 bases and J 7 bases; nucleotides not matched to a gene: 9. CDR1 and CDR2 (germline): ENHRY, SYGVKD. The CDR3 contains 14 residues.

This CDR3 is CASSFAGEDTQYF. The CDR3 DNA follows: TGTGCCAGCAGCTTCGCGGGGGAGGATACGCAGTATTTT. The chain joins TRBV7-2 to TRBJ2-3, with 7 bases lining up with TRBD2. V shed 3 bases, J shed 6 bases, and the junction held 3 bases outside the gene matches. Germline V gene lookup returns CDR1 SGHTA and CDR2 FQGNSA. The CDR3 is 13 residues long.

The chain employs TRBV10-3 and TRBJ2-5, with 12 bases aligning to TRBD2. Trimming cost V 6 bases and J 2 bases; bases outside gene matches: 7. There are 16 residues in the CDR3. Germline-derived CDR1 and CDR2 are ENHRY and SYGVKD. The CDR3 region has the DNA TGTGCCATCAGCCAGACTAGCGGGGGAACACAAGAGACCCAGTACTTC. Protein: CAISQTSGGTQETQYF.

The CDR3 nucleotides are TGTGCCAGCAGCGTCGAGGGACAGTTTGGAGGAGAAAAACTGTTTTTT. Its translation: CASSVEGQFGGEKLFF. The chain couples TRBV9 to TRBJ1-4; TRBD1 agrees at 7 bases. Germline CDR1 reads SGDLS; CDR2 reads YYNGEE. J gave up 8 bases and V 2 bases, and 12 bases lay outside the gene matches. This CDR3 has 16 residues.

J is TRBJ1-1 and V is TRBV5-1; 10 bases align to TRBD1. The germline V gene has CDR1 SGHRS and CDR2 YFSETQ. The CDR3 runs 15 residues. V lost 4 bases and J lost 4; bases outside the gene matches: 7. This CDR3 is CASSIRTGGGTEAFF. The CDR3 bases are TGCGCCAGCAGCATCAGGACAGGGGGAGGCACTGAAGCTTTCTTT. The complete variable domain, with remaining parts taken from reference TRBV5-1 and TRBJ1-1, reads KAGVTQTPRYLIKTRGQQVTLSCSPISGHRSVSWYQQTPGQGLQFLFEYFSETQRNKGNFPGRFSGRQFSNSRSEMNVSTLELGDSALYLCASSIRTGGGTEAFFGQGTRLTVV.

Only a few counts were recorded for this clone. CDR3 region: CSGMTGEEYGYTF. For the CDR3, the DNA is TGCAGCGGGATGACAGGGGAGGAATATGGCTACACCTTC. This rearrangement joins TRBV29-1 to TRBJ1-2; TRBD1 agrees at 8 bases. This CDR3 contains 13 residues. The germline V gene encodes CDR1 SQVTM and CDR2 ANQGSEA. Trimming cost V 7 bases and J 5 bases; bases outside gene matches: 9.

CDR3 nucleotide sequence: TGTGCCAGCAGCTTGGTAGCGGGGGCCGTGGGGACCCAGTACTTC. Translating gives CASSLVAGAVGTQYF. V gene TRBV7-2 combines with J gene TRBJ2-5, with 9 bases matching TRBD2. This CDR3 has 15 amino acids. With V trimmed by 3 bases and J by 7 bases, 9 bases remained unmatched. In germline, CDR1 is SGHTA, CDR2 FQGNSA.

The gene calls are TRBV6-5 and TRBJ2-7; TRBD1 matches 11 bases. The CDR3 has 13 residues. Germline values: CDR1 MNHEY, CDR2 SVGAGI. Trimming took 4 bases from V and 6 from J; bases not matched to a gene: 2. The CDR3 sequence is CASSWGTGGEQYF. The CDR3 DNA follows: TGTGCCAGCAGTTGGGGGACAGGGGGCGAGCAGTACTTC.

This chain links TRBV5-6 with TRBJ1-5; D not resolved. Trimming removed 4 bases from V and 4 bases from J, with 15 bases in between. CDR3 length: 15 residues. CDR1 is SGHDT and CDR2 is YYEEEE in the germline V gene. The CDR3 coding sequence is TGTGCCAGCAGCGTCGTAGGACGGGAAAATCAGCCCCAGCATTTT. It codes for CASSVVGRENQPQHF.

V and J are TRBV3-1 (or the pseudogene TRBV3-2) and TRBJ2-1, with D maybe TRBD2 (5 bases). Trimming pared 2 bases from V and 8 bases from J, leaving 13 bases between. This CDR3 spans 14 amino acids. Germline lookup yields CDR1 LGHDT and CDR2 YNNKEL (reference sequence). Here the CDR3 DNA reads TGTGCCAGCAGCCAATCCCTAGCCCGGGATGAGCAGTTCTTC. This sequence encodes CASSQSLARDEQFF.

This clone was found a few times. The chain recombines TRBV4-3 with TRBJ1-3; a weak D match, TRBD1 (5 bases). This CDR3 region has 15 residues. Trimming shortened V by 1 base and J by 2 bases, and 9 bases separated the two germline ends. Germline loops: CDR1 LGHNA, CDR2 YSLEER. Written as DNA, the CDR3 is TGCGCCAGCAGCCAAGCGACAGCACCTGGAAACACCATATATTTT. Its protein product is CASSQATAPGNTIYF.

V usage is TRBV7-8 and J usage is TRBJ1-2; D is possibly TRBD1 (6 bases). The germline CDR1 and CDR2 sequences are SGHVS and FQNEAQ. The CDR3 covers 16 residues. Trimming took off 4 bases at V and 2 bases at J, with 17 bases between the two ends. CDR3 in DNA: TGTGCCAGCAGCTCATTCGGTACAGGGCCCAACTATGGCTACACCTTC. Its translation is CASSSFGTGPNYGYTF.

The CDR3 reads CASSPPGGPQETQYF. In nucleotides, the CDR3 is TGTGCCAGCTCACCCCCGGGGGGGCCTCAAGAGACCCAGTACTTC. The V gene is TRBV18, the J gene TRBJ2-5, with 8 bases fitting TRBD2. Germline loops: CDR1 KGHSH, CDR2 LQKENI. V shed 3 bases and J 2 bases; nucleotides not matched to a gene: 5. CDR3 size: 15 residues.